This T cell receptor beta chain is from a study of blood T cell repertoires in COVID-19. TCRdb keeps only in-frame clones here, not all; method: immunoSEQ multiplex PCR. The profile shows over 200,000 clones, about 80% of them singletons. Unmatched junction bases numbered 9, after V lost 2 bases and J lost 8 bases. Germline V gene lookup returns CDR1 SGHRS and CDR2 YFSETQ. The CDR3 sequence is 14 residues long. Sequenced material: PBMCs or T cells enriched from blood (not recorded which). This sequence joins TRBV5-1 and TRBJ1-2; 7 nucleotides align to TRBD1. This receptor was obtained from a man in his forties who had recovered from COVID-19. CDR3 bases: TGCGCCAGCAGCTTCACTACAGGGGCCTACGGCTACACCTTC. This translates into CASSFTTGAYGYTF.